The text below deals with one T cell receptor (beta chain). What it recognizes is unknown. This CDR3 region has 14 residues. V was pared by 5 bases and J by 0 bases, with 11 bases between. The V gene's germline CDR1 is MGHRA and CDR2 YSYEKL. This sample is part of a study of radiation and T cells in renal cell carcinoma. Broader study findings: From baseline, blood top tumor clonotypes peaked at 2 weeks post-radiation.

Here immunoSEQ multiplex PCR was the method, and the copy in TCRdb shows in-frame clones only, minus some. Of approximately 110,000 clones listed, roughly 80% are singletons. The time point is: baseline pretreatment blood. Regarding treatment: 15 Gy SBRT to primary tumor, nephrectomy 4 weeks later. After SBRT, blood was collected at 2 and 4 weeks, plus baseline. The gene calls are TRBV4-1 and TRBJ2-7; D assignment may be TRBD1 or TRBD2 (5 bases each). This TCR came from a woman in her fifties or sixties with renal cell carcinoma. Sequencing was performed on blood, taken from a patient whose treatment included radiotherapy and nephrectomy. Here the CDR3 DNA reads TGCGCCAGCAGCATGCGTGGGACCTCCTACGAGCAGTACTTC. This sequence encodes CASSMRGTSYEQYF.